This TCR beta chain is from a study of T cell changes during pregnancy in multiple sclerosis. V lost 5 bases, J lost 7 bases, and 12 bases lay in between. CDR1 is MDHEN, CDR2 SYDVKM, per germline. The CDR3 length is 12 residues. The repertoire was sequenced with immunoSEQ multiplex PCR; TCRdb's copy has only in-frame clones and lacks some. The sample lists tens of thousands of clones, approximately 91% occurring once. The origin of this receptor is a female donor with multiple sclerosis, enrolled in a pregnancy study. The chain combines TRBV28 with TRBJ2-7; weak D call: TRBD2 (5 bases). The sample in question was peripheral blood, obtained in the second trimester of pregnancy. CDR3 nucleotides: TGTGCCAGCAGTCCCTGGACGGGGGAGCAGTACTTC. Its protein is CASSPWTGEQYF.